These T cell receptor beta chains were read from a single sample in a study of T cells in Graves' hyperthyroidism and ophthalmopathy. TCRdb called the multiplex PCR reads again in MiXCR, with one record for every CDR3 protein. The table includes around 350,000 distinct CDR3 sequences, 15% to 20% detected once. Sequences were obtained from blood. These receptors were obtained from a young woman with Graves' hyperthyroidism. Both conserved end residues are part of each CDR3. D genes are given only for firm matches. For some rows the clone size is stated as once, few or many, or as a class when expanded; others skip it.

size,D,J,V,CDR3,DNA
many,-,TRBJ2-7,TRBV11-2,CASSLPTLPGEQYF,TGTGCCAGCAGCCTTCCGACTCTGCCTGGAGAGCAGTACTTC
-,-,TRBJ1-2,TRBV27,CASSPIRGGFDGYTF,TGTGCCAGCAGTCCAATCCGCGGGGGGTTCGATGGCTACACCTTC
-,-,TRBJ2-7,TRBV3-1,CASSHLHRGYEQYF,TGTGCCAGCAGCCATCTCCATAGGGGGTACGAGCAGTACTTC
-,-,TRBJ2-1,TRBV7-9,CASSLGDEKFF,TGTGCCAGCAGCTTAGGAGATGAGAAGTTCTTC
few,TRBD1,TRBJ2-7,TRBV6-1,CASLGQGMYEQYF,TGTGCCAGCCTGGGACAGGGTATGTACGAGCAGTACTTC
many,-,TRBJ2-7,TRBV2,CASRGNRESYEQYF,TGTGCCAGCAGGGGGAACAGGGAATCCTACGAGCAGTACTTC
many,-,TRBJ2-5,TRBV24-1,CATSDSPGSEETQYF,TGTGCCACCAGTGATTCACCCGGATCAGAAGAGACCCAGTACTTC
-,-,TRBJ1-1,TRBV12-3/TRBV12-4,CASSPLQGQGTEAFF,TGTGCCAGCAGTCCCCTGCAGGGTCAGGGCACTGAAGCTTTCTTT
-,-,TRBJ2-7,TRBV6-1,CAARNSLPYEQYF,TGTGCAGCCCGAAACAGCTTGCCATACGAGCAGTACTTC
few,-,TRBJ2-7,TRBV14,CASNQRHGNYEQYF,TGTGCCAGCAACCAACGTCACGGGAACTACGAGCAGTACTTC
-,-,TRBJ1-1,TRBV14,CASSLIPRDSEAFF,TGTGCCAGCAGCCTCATACCTAGGGATTCTGAAGCTTTCTTT
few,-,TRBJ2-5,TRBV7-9,CASSLDRGKETQYF,TGTGCCAGCAGCCTGGACCGAGGAAAAGAGACCCAGTACTTC
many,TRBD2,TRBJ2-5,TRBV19,CASSLGLVSGGETQYF,TGTGCCAGTAGTCTGGGACTAGTCTCAGGAGGAGAGACCCAGTACTTC
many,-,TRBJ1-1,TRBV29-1,CSVENDPRGTEAFF,TGCAGCGTTGAAAACGACCCGAGGGGCACTGAAGCTTTCTTT
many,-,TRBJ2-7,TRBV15,CATSSQTVPGTYEQYF,TGTGCCACCAGCAGCCAGACAGTGCCCGGAACCTACGAGCAGTACTTC
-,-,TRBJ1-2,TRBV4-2,CASSQLAGHNYGYTF,TGTGCCAGCAGCCAATTGGCTGGACACAACTATGGCTACACCTTC
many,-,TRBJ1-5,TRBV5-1,CASRTYLPLCPQHF,TGCGCCAGCCGTACCTACCTCCCACTTTGTCCCCAGCATTTT
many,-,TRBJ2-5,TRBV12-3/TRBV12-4,CASSHLRVNPTGETQYF,TGTGCCAGCAGCCACTTAAGGGTCAATCCCACGGGGGAGACCCAGTACTTC
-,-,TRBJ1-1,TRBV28,CASSQTRDLWITEAFF,TGTGCCAGCAGTCAGACCCGGGACCTGTGGATCACTGAAGCTTTCTTT
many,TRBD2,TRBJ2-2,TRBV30,CACPGLAGNTGELFF,TGTGCCTGCCCCGGACTAGCGGGGAACACCGGGGAGCTGTTTTTT
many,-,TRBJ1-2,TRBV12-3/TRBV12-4,CATTRQETYGYTF,TGTGCCACCACACGACAGGAAACCTATGGCTACACCTTC
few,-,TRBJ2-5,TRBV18,CASSPVAAAQETQYF,TGTGCCAGCTCGCCAGTGGCAGCGGCTCAAGAGACCCAGTACTTC